This is a list of T cell receptor beta chains from one sample in a study of Ad26.COV2.S vaccination and SARS-CoV-2 variants. Profiling relied on immunoSEQ multiplex PCR, and the TCRdb table lists in-frame clones only, not all of them. This table has about 400,000 clones, roughly 88% appearing once. This specimen consisted of peripheral blood, obtained in a trial of Ad26.COV2.S vaccine versus placebo. The receptors were sampled from a person aged 18-60 years who received the Ad26.COV2.S COVID-19 vaccine or a placebo. CDR3s include the opening cysteine and the closing phenylalanine or tryptophan. A D gene is named only where the DNA matches it firmly. Where a row states a size, it is once, few, many or the class of an expanded clone; other rows omit it.

len: 13
abundance: -
d_gene: -
v_gene: TRBV12-3/TRBV12-4
j_gene: TRBJ2-3
CDR3aa: CASSVGAVDTQYF
CDR3nt: TGTGCCAGCAGTGTGGGGGCTGTAGATACGCAGTATTTT

len: 14
abundance: -
d_gene: -
v_gene: TRBV18
j_gene: TRBJ2-2
CDR3aa: CASSKNRETGELFF
CDR3nt: TGTGCCAGCTCAAAAAACAGGGAAACCGGGGAGCTGTTTTTT

len: 17
abundance: few
d_gene: TRBD1
v_gene: TRBV11-2
j_gene: TRBJ2-1
CDR3aa: CASSSGTGEVSYNEQFF
CDR3nt: TGTGCCAGCAGCTCCGGGACAGGGGAGGTCTCCTACAATGAGCAGTTCTTC

len: 14
abundance: -
d_gene: -
v_gene: TRBV19
j_gene: TRBJ1-2
CDR3aa: CASSTFGQLYGYTF
CDR3nt: TGTGCCAGTAGTACCTTTGGACAACTCTATGGCTACACCTTC

len: 15
abundance: -
d_gene: TRBD1
v_gene: TRBV6-2/TRBV6-3
j_gene: TRBJ2-1
CDR3aa: CASSAGQGRYNEQFF
CDR3nt: TGTGCCAGCAGCGCGGGACAGGGGCGATACAATGAGCAGTTCTTC

len: 15
abundance: few
d_gene: TRBD1
v_gene: TRBV15
j_gene: TRBJ2-7
CDR3aa: CATSTRTGGSYEQYF
CDR3nt: TGTGCCACCAGCACCCGAACAGGGGGCAGTTACGAGCAGTACTTC

len: 15
abundance: -
d_gene: -
v_gene: TRBV28
j_gene: TRBJ2-2
CDR3aa: CAICRGLTGTGELFF
CDR3nt: TGTGCCATTTGTCGGGGACTCACGGGCACCGGGGAGCTGTTTTTT

len: 15
abundance: few
d_gene: -
v_gene: TRBV3-1/TRBV3-2
j_gene: TRBJ1-2
CDR3aa: CASSHNRVRAYGYTF
CDR3nt: TGTGCCAGCAGCCACAACAGGGTAAGGGCCTATGGCTACACCTTC

len: 15
abundance: -
d_gene: -
v_gene: TRBV6-2/TRBV6-3
j_gene: TRBJ2-3
CDR3aa: CASSSQGRGTDTQYF
CDR3nt: TGTGCCAGCAGTTCACAGGGTCGTGGCACAGATACGCAGTATTTT

len: 16
abundance: -
d_gene: TRBD1
v_gene: TRBV6-5
j_gene: TRBJ2-1
CDR3aa: CASSYPLDRGNNEQFF
CDR3nt: TGTGCCAGCAGTTACCCTTTGGACAGGGGAAACAATGAGCAGTTCTTC

len: 12
abundance: -
d_gene: TRBD1
v_gene: TRBV12-3/TRBV12-4
j_gene: TRBJ1-2
CDR3aa: CASSSQGNGYTF
CDR3nt: TGTGCCAGCAGTTCACAGGGGAATGGCTACACCTTC

len: 15
abundance: -
d_gene: TRBD1
v_gene: TRBV6-5
j_gene: TRBJ2-5
CDR3aa: CASSPRGQAIETQYF
CDR3nt: TGTGCCAGCAGTCCGCGGGGACAGGCAATAGAGACCCAGTACTTC

len: 15
abundance: -
d_gene: TRBD1
v_gene: TRBV10-3
j_gene: TRBJ2-5
CDR3aa: CAISKGQGKGETQYF
CDR3nt: TGTGCCATCAGTAAAGGACAGGGGAAGGGAGAGACCCAGTACTTC

len: 15
abundance: -
d_gene: -
v_gene: TRBV9
j_gene: TRBJ2-3
CDR3aa: CASSVMRGTLDTQYF
CDR3nt: TGTGCCAGCAGCGTAATGAGAGGGACCCTGGATACGCAGTATTTT

len: 14
abundance: once
d_gene: TRBD1
v_gene: TRBV7-9
j_gene: TRBJ2-7
CDR3aa: CASSSGGRTYEQYF
CDR3nt: TGTGCCAGCAGCTCAGGGGGCAGGACCTACGAGCAGTACTTC

len: 15
abundance: -
d_gene: -
v_gene: TRBV7-2
j_gene: TRBJ2-5
CDR3aa: CASNLGGSVGETQYF
CDR3nt: TGTGCCAGCAACCTTGGGGGGTCTGTTGGGGAGACCCAGTACTTC

len: 13
abundance: -
d_gene: -
v_gene: TRBV28
j_gene: TRBJ2-7
CDR3aa: CASSLMAGSEQYF
CDR3nt: TGTGCCAGCAGTTTAATGGCAGGGAGCGAGCAGTACTTC

len: 14
abundance: -
d_gene: -
v_gene: TRBV28
j_gene: TRBJ1-2
CDR3aa: CASSPSRGLRGYTF
CDR3nt: TGTGCCAGCAGTCCCTCAAGAGGCCTACGAGGCTACACCTTC

len: 15
abundance: -
d_gene: -
v_gene: TRBV3-1/TRBV3-2
j_gene: TRBJ1-3
CDR3aa: CASSQAGGHGNTIYF
CDR3nt: TGTGCCAGCAGCCAAGCGGGGGGGCACGGAAACACCATATATTTT

len: 14
abundance: -
d_gene: -
v_gene: TRBV7-9
j_gene: TRBJ2-5
CDR3aa: CASSPSRGRETQYF
CDR3nt: TGTGCCAGCAGCCCGTCTCGGGGAAGGGAGACCCAGTACTTC

len: 17
abundance: -
d_gene: TRBD2
v_gene: TRBV5-8
j_gene: TRBJ2-3
CDR3aa: CASSLARLAGRADTQYF
CDR3nt: TGTGCCAGCAGCTTGGCCCGGCTAGCGGGGAGGGCAGATACGCAGTATTTT

len: 14
abundance: -
d_gene: -
v_gene: TRBV13
j_gene: TRBJ2-7
CDR3aa: CASSAGGPLYEQYF
CDR3nt: TGTGCCAGCAGCGCGGGTGGCCCCCTCTACGAGCAGTACTTC

len: 13
abundance: once
d_gene: TRBD1
v_gene: TRBV6-5
j_gene: TRBJ2-5
CDR3aa: CASRGTAQETQYF
CDR3nt: TGTGCCAGCAGAGGGACAGCCCAAGAGACCCAGTACTTC

len: 16
abundance: -
d_gene: -
v_gene: TRBV18
j_gene: TRBJ1-2
CDR3aa: CASSPRKGGRDYGYTF
CDR3nt: TGTGCCAGCTCACCCCGTAAGGGGGGGCGGGACTATGGCTACACCTTC

len: 15
abundance: -
d_gene: TRBD1
v_gene: TRBV18
j_gene: TRBJ1-1
CDR3aa: CASSHRDRVLTEAFF
CDR3nt: TGTGCCAGCTCACACCGGGACAGGGTTTTAACTGAAGCTTTCTTT

len: 15
abundance: -
d_gene: -
v_gene: TRBV5-6
j_gene: TRBJ2-7
CDR3aa: CASSSPLGRESRQYF
CDR3nt: TGTGCCAGCAGCTCGCCCTTAGGAAGGGAGTCTCGGCAGTACTTC

len: 16
abundance: -
d_gene: -
v_gene: TRBV9
j_gene: TRBJ2-5
CDR3aa: CASSVGGTVHQETQYF
CDR3nt: TGTGCCAGCAGCGTAGGGGGGACGGTCCACCAAGAGACCCAGTACTTC

len: 17
abundance: -
d_gene: TRBD1
v_gene: TRBV28
j_gene: TRBJ1-5
CDR3aa: CASSWGQGTMSNQPQHF
CDR3nt: TGTGCCAGCAGTTGGGGACAGGGGACAATGAGCAATCAGCCCCAGCATTTT

len: 12
abundance: -
d_gene: TRBD1
v_gene: TRBV6-2/TRBV6-3
j_gene: TRBJ2-7
CDR3aa: CASSRTGVEQYF
CDR3nt: TGTGCCAGCAGCCGGACAGGGGTCGAGCAGTACTTC

len: 14
abundance: -
d_gene: -
v_gene: TRBV2
j_gene: TRBJ1-2
CDR3aa: CASSDRAGNYGYTF
CDR3nt: TGTGCCAGCAGTGACAGGGCAGGGAACTATGGCTACACCTTC

len: 15
abundance: -
d_gene: -
v_gene: TRBV4-3
j_gene: TRBJ1-1
CDR3aa: CASSQEVSLGTEAFF
CDR3nt: TGCGCCAGCAGCCAAGAAGTCAGCCTTGGCACTGAAGCTTTCTTT

len: 15
abundance: -
d_gene: -
v_gene: TRBV18
j_gene: TRBJ1-2
CDR3aa: CASSPGSGQLDGYTF
CDR3nt: TGTGCCAGCTCACCGGGAAGCGGCCAGTTAGATGGCTACACCTTC

len: 12
abundance: -
d_gene: -
v_gene: TRBV7-9
j_gene: TRBJ1-1
CDR3aa: CASSLGTDEAFF
CDR3nt: TGTGCCAGCAGCTTAGGGACAGATGAAGCTTTCTTT

len: 14
abundance: once
d_gene: -
v_gene: TRBV19
j_gene: TRBJ2-7
CDR3aa: CASSIGLLEYEQYF
CDR3nt: TGTGCCAGTAGTATAGGACTTCTGGAATACGAGCAGTACTTC

len: 15
abundance: -
d_gene: -
v_gene: TRBV2
j_gene: TRBJ1-1
CDR3aa: CASSGRGLRNTEAFF
CDR3nt: TGTGCCAGCAGTGGGAGGGGATTAAGGAACACTGAAGCTTTCTTT

len: 14
abundance: -
d_gene: -
v_gene: TRBV10-3
j_gene: TRBJ2-3
CDR3aa: CATRRGGSTDTQYF
CDR3nt: TGTGCCACACGGAGGGGGGGGAGCACAGATACGCAGTATTTT

len: 16
abundance: -
d_gene: -
v_gene: TRBV10-2
j_gene: TRBJ2-6
CDR3aa: CASRPSVGTGANVLTF
CDR3nt: TGCGCCAGCAGACCTAGCGTAGGTACTGGGGCCAACGTCCTGACTTTC

len: 16
abundance: -
d_gene: TRBD2
v_gene: TRBV5-5
j_gene: TRBJ2-1
CDR3aa: CASSPDRDYSYNEQFF
CDR3nt: TGTGCCAGCAGCCCCGACCGGGACTACTCCTACAATGAGCAGTTCTTC

len: 15
abundance: -
d_gene: TRBD1
v_gene: TRBV4-3
j_gene: TRBJ2-7
CDR3aa: CASSQEGGQWDEQYF
CDR3nt: TGCGCCAGCAGCCAAGAAGGGGGACAGTGGGACGAGCAGTACTTC

len: 15
abundance: -
d_gene: TRBD1
v_gene: TRBV7-9
j_gene: TRBJ1-1
CDR3aa: CASSPDRGMNTEAFF
CDR3nt: TGTGCCAGCAGCCCGGACAGGGGGATGAACACTGAAGCTTTCTTT

len: 13
abundance: -
d_gene: -
v_gene: TRBV5-1
j_gene: TRBJ1-3
CDR3aa: CASRIGSGNTIYF
CDR3nt: TGCGCCAGCAGAATAGGGTCTGGAAACACCATATATTTT

len: 14
abundance: -
d_gene: -
v_gene: TRBV27
j_gene: TRBJ2-1
CDR3aa: CASSLLGQYNEQFF
CDR3nt: TGTGCCAGCAGTCTGCTCGGACAGTACAATGAGCAGTTCTTC

len: 14
abundance: -
d_gene: TRBD1
v_gene: TRBV6-6
j_gene: TRBJ1-3
CDR3aa: CASRQGETGNTIYF
CDR3nt: TGTGCCAGCAGACAGGGGGAGACTGGAAACACCATATATTTT

len: 16
abundance: -
d_gene: -
v_gene: TRBV2
j_gene: TRBJ1-6
CDR3aa: CASTPMIATSGSPLHF
CDR3nt: TGTGCCAGCACCCCAATGATCGCTACCTCGGGTTCACCCCTCCACTTT